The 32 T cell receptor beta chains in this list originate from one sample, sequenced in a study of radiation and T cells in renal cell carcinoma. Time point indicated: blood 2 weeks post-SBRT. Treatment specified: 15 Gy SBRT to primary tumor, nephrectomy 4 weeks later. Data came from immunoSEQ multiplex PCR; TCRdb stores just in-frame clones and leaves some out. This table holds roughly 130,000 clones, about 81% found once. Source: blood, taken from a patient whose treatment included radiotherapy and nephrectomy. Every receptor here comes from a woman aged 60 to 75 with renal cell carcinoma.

The DNA for the CDR3 is TGTGCCAGCAGTGAAGGGGTTGGAAAGGGGCCCTTTGTTGGACTTCGTCAGCCCCAGCATTTT. Protein product: CASSEGVGKGPFVGLRQPQHF. V and J are TRBV6-1 and TRBJ1-5; D perhaps matches TRBD1 (5 bases). V was pared by 1 base and J by 6 bases, with 31 bases between. The CDR3 runs 21 residues. CDR1 MNHNS and CDR2 SASEGT come from the germline V gene.

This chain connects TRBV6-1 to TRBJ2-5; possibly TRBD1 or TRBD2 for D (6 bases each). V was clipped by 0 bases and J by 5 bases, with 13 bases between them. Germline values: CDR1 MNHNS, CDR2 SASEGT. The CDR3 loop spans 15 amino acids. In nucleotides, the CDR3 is TGTGCCAGCAGTGAAGCCGGGACTCAGGGGGAGACCCAGTACTTC. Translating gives CASSEAGTQGETQYF.

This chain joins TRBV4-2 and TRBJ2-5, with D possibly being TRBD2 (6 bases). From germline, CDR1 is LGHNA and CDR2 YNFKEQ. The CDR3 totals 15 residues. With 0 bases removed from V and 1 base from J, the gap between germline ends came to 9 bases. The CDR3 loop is CASSQDAGSQETQYF. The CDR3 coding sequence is TGTGCCAGCAGCCAAGATGCGGGGTCCCAAGAGACCCAGTACTTC.

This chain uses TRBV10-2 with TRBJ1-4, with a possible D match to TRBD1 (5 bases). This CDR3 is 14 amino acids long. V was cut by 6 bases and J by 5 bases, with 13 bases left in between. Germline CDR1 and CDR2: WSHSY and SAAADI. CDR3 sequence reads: CASSPGRENEKLFF. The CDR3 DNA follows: TGCGCCAGCAGCCCGGGACGGGAGAATGAAAAACTGTTTTTT.

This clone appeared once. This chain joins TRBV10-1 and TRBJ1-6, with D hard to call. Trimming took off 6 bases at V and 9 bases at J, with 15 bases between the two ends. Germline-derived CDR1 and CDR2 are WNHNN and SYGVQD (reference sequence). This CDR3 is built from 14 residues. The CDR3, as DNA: TGCGCCAGCAGCCTGGAGAGAAACGGTTCACCCCTCCACTTT. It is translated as CASSLERNGSPLHF.

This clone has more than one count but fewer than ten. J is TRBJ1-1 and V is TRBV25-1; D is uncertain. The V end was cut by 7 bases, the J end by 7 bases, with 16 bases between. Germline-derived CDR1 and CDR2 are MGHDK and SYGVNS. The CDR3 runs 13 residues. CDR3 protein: CASTAGVPFEAFF. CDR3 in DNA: TGTGCCAGCACCGCTGGGGTACCCTTTGAAGCTTTCTTT.

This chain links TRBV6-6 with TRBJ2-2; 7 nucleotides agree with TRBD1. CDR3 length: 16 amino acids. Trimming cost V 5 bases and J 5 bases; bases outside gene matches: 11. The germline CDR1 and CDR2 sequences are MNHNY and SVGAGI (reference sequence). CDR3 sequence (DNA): TGTGCCAGCAGTCCGAAAGGGGGCTACGGTACCGGGGAGCTGTTTTTT. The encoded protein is CASSPKGGYGTGELFF.

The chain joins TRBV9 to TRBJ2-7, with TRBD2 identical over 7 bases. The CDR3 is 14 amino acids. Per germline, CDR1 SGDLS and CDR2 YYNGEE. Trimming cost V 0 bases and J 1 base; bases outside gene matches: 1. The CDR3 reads CASSVDGGSYEQYF. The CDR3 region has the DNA TGTGCCAGCAGCGTAGACGGGGGGTCCTACGAGCAGTACTTC.

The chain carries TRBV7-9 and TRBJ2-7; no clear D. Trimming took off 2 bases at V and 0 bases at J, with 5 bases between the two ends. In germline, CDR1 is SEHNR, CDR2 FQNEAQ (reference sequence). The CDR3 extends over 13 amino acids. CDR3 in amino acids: CASSLTNSYEQYF. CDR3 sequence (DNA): TGTGCCAGCAGCTTAACAAACTCCTACGAGCAGTACTTC. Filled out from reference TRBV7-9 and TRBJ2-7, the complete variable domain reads DTGVSQNPRHKITKRGQNVTFRCDPISEHNRLYWYRQTLGQGPEFLTYFQNEAQLEKSRLLSDRFSAERPKGSFSTLEIQRTEQGDSAMYLCASSLTNSYEQYFGPGTRLTVT.

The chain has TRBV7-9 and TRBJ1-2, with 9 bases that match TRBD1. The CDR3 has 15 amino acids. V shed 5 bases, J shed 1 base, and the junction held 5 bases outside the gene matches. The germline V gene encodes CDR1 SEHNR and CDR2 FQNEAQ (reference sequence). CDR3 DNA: TGTGCCAGCAGCCGGACAGGGGAGTATAACTATGGCTACACCTTC. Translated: CASSRTGEYNYGYTF.

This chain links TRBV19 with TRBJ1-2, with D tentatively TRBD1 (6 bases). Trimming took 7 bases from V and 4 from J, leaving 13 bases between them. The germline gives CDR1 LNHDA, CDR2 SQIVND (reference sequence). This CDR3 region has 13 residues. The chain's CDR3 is CASTVGHRYGYTF. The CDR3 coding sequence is TGTGCCAGTACTGTGGGACACCGCTATGGCTACACCTTC.

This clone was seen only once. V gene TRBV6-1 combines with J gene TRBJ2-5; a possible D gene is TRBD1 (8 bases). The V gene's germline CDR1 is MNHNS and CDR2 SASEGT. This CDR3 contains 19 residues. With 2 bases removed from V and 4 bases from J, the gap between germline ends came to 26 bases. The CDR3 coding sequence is TGTGCCAGCAGTGAATGGGGGGGGCAGGGGGCCCCACTGCGAGAGACCCAGTACTTC. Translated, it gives CASSEWGGQGAPLRETQYF.

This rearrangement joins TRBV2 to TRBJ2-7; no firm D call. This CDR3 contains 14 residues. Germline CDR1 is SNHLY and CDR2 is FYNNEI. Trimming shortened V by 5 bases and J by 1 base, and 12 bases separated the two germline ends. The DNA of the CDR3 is TGTGCCAGCAGTCCACCGACTTGGTCCTACGAGCAGTACTTC. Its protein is CASSPPTWSYEQYF.

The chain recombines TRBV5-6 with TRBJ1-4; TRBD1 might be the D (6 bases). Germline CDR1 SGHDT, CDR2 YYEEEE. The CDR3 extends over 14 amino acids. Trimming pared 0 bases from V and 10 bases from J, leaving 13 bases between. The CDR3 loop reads CASSLAGAYGKLFF. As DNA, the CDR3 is TGTGCCAGCAGCTTGGCAGGGGCGTACGGAAAACTGTTTTTT.

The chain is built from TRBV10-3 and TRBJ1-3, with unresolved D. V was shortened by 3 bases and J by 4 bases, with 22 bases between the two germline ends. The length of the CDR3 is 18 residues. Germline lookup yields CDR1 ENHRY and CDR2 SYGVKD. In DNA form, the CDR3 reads TGTGCCATCAGTGACCTCCCCTCCGCGGACCCGGGGGGAAACACCATATATTTT. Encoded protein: CAISDLPSADPGGNTIYF.

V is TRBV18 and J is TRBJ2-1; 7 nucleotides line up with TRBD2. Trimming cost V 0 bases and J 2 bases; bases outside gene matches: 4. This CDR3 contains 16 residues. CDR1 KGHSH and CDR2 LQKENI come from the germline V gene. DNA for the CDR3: TGTGCCAGCTCACCACCGGCGGGAGTCGCCTACAATGAGCAGTTCTTC. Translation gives CASSPPAGVAYNEQFF.

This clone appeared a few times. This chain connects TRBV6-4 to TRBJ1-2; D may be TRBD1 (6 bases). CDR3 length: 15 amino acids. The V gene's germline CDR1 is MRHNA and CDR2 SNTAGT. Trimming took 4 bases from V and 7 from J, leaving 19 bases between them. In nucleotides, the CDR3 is TGTGCCAGCAGTGCATCCCGTCAACAGGGCTCTGGCTACACCTTC. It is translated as CASSASRQQGSGYTF.

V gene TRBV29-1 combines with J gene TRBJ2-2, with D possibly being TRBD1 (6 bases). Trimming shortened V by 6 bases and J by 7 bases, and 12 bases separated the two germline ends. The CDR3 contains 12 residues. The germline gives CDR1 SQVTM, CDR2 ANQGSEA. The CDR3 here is CSVGKGGGELFF. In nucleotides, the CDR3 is TGCAGCGTCGGGAAAGGGGGCGGGGAGCTGTTTTTT.

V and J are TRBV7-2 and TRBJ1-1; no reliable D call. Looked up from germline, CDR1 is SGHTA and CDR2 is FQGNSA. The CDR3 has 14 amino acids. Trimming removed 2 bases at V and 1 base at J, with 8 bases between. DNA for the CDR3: TGTGCCAGCAGCTTAATCGGCTGGAACACTGAAGCTTTCTTT. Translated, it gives CASSLIGWNTEAFF.

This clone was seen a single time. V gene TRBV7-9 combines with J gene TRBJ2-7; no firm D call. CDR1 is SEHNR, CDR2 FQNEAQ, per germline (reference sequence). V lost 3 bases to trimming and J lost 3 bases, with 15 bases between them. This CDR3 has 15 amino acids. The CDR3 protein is CASSFGPTGLYEQYF. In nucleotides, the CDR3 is TGTGCCAGCAGCTTCGGGCCTACGGGCCTCTACGAGCAGTACTTC. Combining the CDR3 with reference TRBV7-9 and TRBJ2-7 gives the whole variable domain DTGVSQNPRHKITKRGQNVTFRCDPISEHNRLYWYRQTLGQGPEFLTYFQNEAQLEKSRLLSDRFSAERPKGSFSTLEIQRTEQGDSAMYLCASSFGPTGLYEQYFGPGTRLTVT.

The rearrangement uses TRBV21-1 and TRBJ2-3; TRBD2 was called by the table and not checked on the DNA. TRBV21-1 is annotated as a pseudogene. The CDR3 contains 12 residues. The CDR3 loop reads CASSSNSDTQYF. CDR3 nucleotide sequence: TGTGCCAGCAGCAGTAACTCTGATACGCAGTATTTT.

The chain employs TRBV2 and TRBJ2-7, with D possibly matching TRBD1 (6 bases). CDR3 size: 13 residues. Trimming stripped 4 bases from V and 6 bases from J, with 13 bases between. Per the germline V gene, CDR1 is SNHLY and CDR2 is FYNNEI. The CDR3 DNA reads TGTGCCAGCAGTGGTAATACAGGGCTCGAGCAGTACTTC. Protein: CASSGNTGLEQYF.

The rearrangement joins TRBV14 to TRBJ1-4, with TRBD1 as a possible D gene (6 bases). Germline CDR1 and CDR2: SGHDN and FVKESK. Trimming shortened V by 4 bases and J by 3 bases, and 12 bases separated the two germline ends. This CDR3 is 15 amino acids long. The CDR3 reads CASSPVQGPNEKLFF. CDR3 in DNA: TGTGCCAGCAGCCCTGTACAGGGACCTAATGAAAAACTGTTTTTT.

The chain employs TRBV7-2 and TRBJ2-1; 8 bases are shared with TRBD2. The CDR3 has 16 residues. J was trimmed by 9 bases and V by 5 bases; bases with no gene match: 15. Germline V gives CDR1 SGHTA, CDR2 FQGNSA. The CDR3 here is CASSVEGTSFVFEQFF. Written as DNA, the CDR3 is TGTGCCAGCAGCGTCGAAGGGACTAGTTTCGTGTTTGAGCAGTTCTTC. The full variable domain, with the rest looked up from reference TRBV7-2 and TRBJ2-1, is GAGVSQSPSNKVTEKGKDVELRCDPISGHTALYWYRQSLGQGLEFLIYFQGNSAPDKSGLPSDRFSAERTGGSVSTLTIQRTQQEDSAVYLCASSVEGTSFVFEQFFGPGTRLTVL.

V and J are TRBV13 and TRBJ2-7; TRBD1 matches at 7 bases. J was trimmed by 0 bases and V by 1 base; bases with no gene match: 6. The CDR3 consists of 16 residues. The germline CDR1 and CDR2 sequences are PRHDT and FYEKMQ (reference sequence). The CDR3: CASSLVDRVGSYEQYF. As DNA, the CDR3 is TGTGCCAGCAGCTTAGTTGACAGGGTAGGCTCCTACGAGCAGTACTTC. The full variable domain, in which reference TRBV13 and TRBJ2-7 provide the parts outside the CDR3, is AAGVIQSPRHLIKEKRETATLKCYPIPRHDTVYWYQQGPGQDPQFLISFYEKMQSDKGSIPDRFSAQQFSDYHSELNMSSLELGDSALYFCASSLVDRVGSYEQYFGPGTRLTVT.

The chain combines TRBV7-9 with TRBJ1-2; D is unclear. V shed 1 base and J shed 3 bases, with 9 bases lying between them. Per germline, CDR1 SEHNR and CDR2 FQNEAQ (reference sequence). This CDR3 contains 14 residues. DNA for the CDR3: TGTGCCAGCAGCTTAGAGGGCCGGTACTATGGCTACACCTTC. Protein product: CASSLEGRYYGYTF.

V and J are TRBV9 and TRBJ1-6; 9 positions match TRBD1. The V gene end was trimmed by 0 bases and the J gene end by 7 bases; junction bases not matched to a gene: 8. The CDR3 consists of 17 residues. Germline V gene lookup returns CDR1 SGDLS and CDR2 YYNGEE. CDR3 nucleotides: TGTGCCAGCAGCGTAGACTGGGACAGGGAGAGGAATTCACCCCTCCACTTT. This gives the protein CASSVDWDRERNSPLHF.

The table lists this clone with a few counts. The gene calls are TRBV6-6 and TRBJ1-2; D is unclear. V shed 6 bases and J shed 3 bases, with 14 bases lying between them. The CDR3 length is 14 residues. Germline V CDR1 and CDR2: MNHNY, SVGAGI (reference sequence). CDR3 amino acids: CASRYTPSDYGYTF. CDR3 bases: TGTGCCAGCAGGTACACCCCATCTGACTATGGCTACACCTTC.

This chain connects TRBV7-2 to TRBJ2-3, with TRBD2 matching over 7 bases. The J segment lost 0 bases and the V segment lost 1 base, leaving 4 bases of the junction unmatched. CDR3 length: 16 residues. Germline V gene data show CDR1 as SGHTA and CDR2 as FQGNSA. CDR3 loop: CASSLEAGTSTDTQYF. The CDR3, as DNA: TGTGCCAGCAGCTTAGAAGCGGGGACTAGCACAGATACGCAGTATTTT.

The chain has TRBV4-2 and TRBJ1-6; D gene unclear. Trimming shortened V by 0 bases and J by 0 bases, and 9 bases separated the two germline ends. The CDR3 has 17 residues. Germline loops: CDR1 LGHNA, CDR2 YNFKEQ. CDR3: CASSQDFVISYNSPLHF. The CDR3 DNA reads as TGTGCCAGCAGCCAAGATTTCGTGATCTCCTATAATTCACCCCTCCACTTT.

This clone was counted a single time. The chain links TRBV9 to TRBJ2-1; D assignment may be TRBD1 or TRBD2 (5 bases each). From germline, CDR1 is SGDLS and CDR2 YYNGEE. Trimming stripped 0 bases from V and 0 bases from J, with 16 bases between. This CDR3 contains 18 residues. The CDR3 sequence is CASSVATGGRSSYNEQFF. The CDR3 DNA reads TGTGCCAGCAGCGTAGCTACAGGTGGGAGAAGCTCCTACAATGAGCAGTTCTTC.

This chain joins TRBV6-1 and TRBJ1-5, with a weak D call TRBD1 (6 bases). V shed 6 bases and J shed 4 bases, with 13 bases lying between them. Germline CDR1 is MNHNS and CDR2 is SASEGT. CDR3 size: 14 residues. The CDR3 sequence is CASRPLDRNQPQHF. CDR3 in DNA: TGTGCCAGCAGGCCCTTGGACAGAAATCAGCCCCAGCATTTT.